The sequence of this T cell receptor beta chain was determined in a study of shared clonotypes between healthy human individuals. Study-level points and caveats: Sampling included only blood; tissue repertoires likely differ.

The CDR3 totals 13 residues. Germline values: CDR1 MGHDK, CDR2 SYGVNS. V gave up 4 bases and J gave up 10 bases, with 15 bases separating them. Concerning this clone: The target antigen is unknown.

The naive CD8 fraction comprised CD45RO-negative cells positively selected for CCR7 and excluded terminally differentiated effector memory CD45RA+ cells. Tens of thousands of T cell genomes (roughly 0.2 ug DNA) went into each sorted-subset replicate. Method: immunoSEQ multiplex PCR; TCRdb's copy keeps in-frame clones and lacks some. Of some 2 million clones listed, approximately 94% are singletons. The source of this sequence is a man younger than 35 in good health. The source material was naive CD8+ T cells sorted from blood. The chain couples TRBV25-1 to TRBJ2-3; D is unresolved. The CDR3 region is CASSGTGSSAQYF. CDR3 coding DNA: TGTGCCAGCAGTGGAACCGGGTCCTCGGCGCAGTATTTT.